This T cell receptor (beta chain) was captured by sequencing in a study of Ad26.COV2.S vaccination and SARS-CoV-2 variants. Study details: Enrollment placed the donor in the COV1001 Ad26.COV2.S trial arm. The vaccine Ad26.COV2.S was put into the muscle once, or twice with 56 days between.

Per germline, CDR1 MDHEN and CDR2 SYDVKM. The CDR3 consists of 15 residues. Germline trimming cut 5 bases from V and 1 base from J; bases unmatched to any gene: 6. Measured with immunoSEQ multiplex PCR; TCRdb has only the in-frame clones, and not every one. The sample includes more than 300,000 clones, approximately 90% seen only once; the top ten take approximately 5.9%. On this clone: Its specificity is not known.

Study-wide results and caveats: Assessments of TCR breadth and depth may have underestimated the total T cell responses. The breadth of spike-specific CD8+ and CD4+ T cell responses after vaccination was reportedly substantial.

Treatment noted: 15 to 20 received Ad26.COV2.S at low or high dose, single or two shots; 5 received placebo; per-sample allocation not given. Day 63 following the first vaccine or placebo injection was when the samples were taken. The sample in question was peripheral blood, obtained in a trial of Ad26.COV2.S vaccine versus placebo. This sequence joins TRBV28 and TRBJ2-7, with TRBD1 identical over 9 bases. The TCR originated in a person between 18 and 60 years old who received the Ad26.COV2.S COVID-19 vaccine or a placebo. The CDR3 loop is CASSRFGTGSYEQYF. The CDR3 bases are TGTGCCAGCAGTCGGTTCGGGACAGGGTCCTACGAGCAGTACTTC.